One and the same sample provided the 4 T cell receptor beta chains below, sequenced in a study of blood T cell repertoires in COVID-19. The table came from immunoSEQ multiplex PCR; TCRdb's copy has only in-frame clones and leaves some out. The sample includes 80,000 to 95,000 clones, roughly 79% seen only once; the top ten take 4% to 5.5%. The specimen sequenced was peripheral blood. The receptors originated from an elderly man with COVID-19, enrolled during active disease.

This chain joins TRBV4-2 and TRBJ2-7; TRBD2 matches 8 bases. V shed 3 bases, J shed 6 bases, and the junction held 16 bases outside the gene matches. The CDR3 extends over 17 amino acids. Germline CDR1 is LGHNA and CDR2 is YNFKEQ. This CDR3 reads CASSQLPGLDDLGEQYF. CDR3 DNA sequence: TGTGCCAGCAGCCAGTTACCGGGACTAGATGATTTGGGCGAGCAGTACTTC.

This clone was seen a few times. The V and J genes are TRBV28 and TRBJ2-7; TRBD2 aligns across 8 bases. The germline gives CDR1 MDHEN, CDR2 SYDVKM. The CDR3 contains 18 residues. J lost 2 bases, V lost 3 bases, and 15 bases had no gene match. Written as DNA, the CDR3 is TGTGCCAGCAGTTTGGGGTATCGAAGCGGGAGACGCACCTACGAGCAGTACTTC. It translates to CASSLGYRSGRRTYEQYF. The complete variable domain, with remaining parts taken from reference TRBV28 and TRBJ2-7, reads DVKVTQSSRYLVKRTGEKVFLECVQDMDHENMFWYRQDPGLGLRLIYFSYDVKMKEKGDIPEGYSVSREKKERFSLILESASTNQTSMYLCASSLGYRSGRRTYEQYFGPGTRLTVT.

V usage is TRBV29-1 and J usage is TRBJ2-2, with unresolved D. Germline CDR1 is SQVTM and CDR2 is ANQGSEA. The CDR3 totals 14 residues. Trimming removed 4 bases at V and 0 bases at J, with 9 bases between. CDR3: CSVVWQTNTGELFF. The CDR3 nucleotides read TGCAGCGTTGTATGGCAGACGAACACCGGGGAGCTGTTTTTT.

This clone has only one observation. The V call is TRBV19, the J call TRBJ2-3; TRBD2 aligns across 7 bases. The germline CDR1 and CDR2 sequences are LNHDA and SQIVND (reference sequence). CDR3 size: 16 residues. V trimming: 0 bases; J trimming: 2 bases; junction bases outside the gene matches: 5. The CDR3 DNA follows: TGTGCCAGTAGTATAGATGCGGGAGTTATCACAGATACGCAGTATTTT. Protein product: CASSIDAGVITDTQYF.